This TCR beta chain came from a study of cytomegalovirus exposure and HLA in healthy donors. General observations from the study: Association of a missense DCLRE1C variant with TCR beta V- and J-gene trimming was reported in a later analysis. The majority of TCR sequences were rare, yet some public TCRs appeared in many donors. A later analysis found TCR association rates differed by HLA locus, highest for DRB1 and lowest for HLA-C.

PCR was performed using 60 Vbeta and 13 Jbeta primers. TCRdb keeps only in-frame clones here, not all; method: immunoSEQ multiplex PCR. Of roughly 100,000 clones in the sample, around 60% are singletons; the top ten hold approximately 3%. Donors sampled were nominally healthy, though unrecorded immune exposures were likely. The CDR3 covers 16 residues. CDR1 and CDR2 (germline): SGHDN, FVKESK. Trimming at V came to 2 bases and at J to 4 bases, leaving 10 bases not matched to a gene. In the case of this clone: The antigen is undetermined.

V is TRBV14 and J is TRBJ2-5, with 7 bases that match TRBD2. The TCR originated in a man aged 55 to 70 in good health and CMV-seronegative. Sequences were obtained from PBMCs. Here the CDR3 reads CASSQWGGVMIETQYF. DNA of the CDR3: TGTGCCAGCAGCCAATGGGGGGGAGTGATGATAGAGACCCAGTACTTC.